The sequence of this T cell receptor (beta chain) was determined in a study of cytomegalovirus exposure and HLA in healthy donors. A word on this clone: Its target is not known.

General study results and limits: Listed as cytomegalovirus-associated were 150 or so TCR beta chains. Within a later analysis, the majority of CMV-associated TCR beta chains appeared HLA-restricted.

PCR involved 60 Vbeta and 13 Jbeta primers. Measured with immunoSEQ multiplex PCR; TCRdb has only the in-frame clones, and not every one. Found here are 90,000 to 120,000 clones, about 80% of them singletons; the top ten hold 2% to 3%. Germline lookup yields CDR1 SGHRS and CDR2 YFSETQ. This CDR3 is built from 13 residues. The V end lost 6 bases, the J end lost 8 bases, and 17 bases lay between the germline ends. V usage is TRBV5-1 and J usage is TRBJ1-2; D is perhaps TRBD1 (6 bases). The receptor's source is a man between 25 and 39 years old in good health and CMV-seropositive. Input material: PBMCs. The CDR3 protein is CASTDLQGRGYTF. CDR3 bases: TGCGCCAGCACGGATCTACAGGGCCGCGGCTACACCTTC.